This T cell receptor beta chain was identified in a study of T cells in Graves' hyperthyroidism and ophthalmopathy (dated by TCRdb to the late 2010s). Context from the whole study: Peripheral blood samples were taken at initial diagnosis, before any treatment was given. Whether ophthalmopathy could be predicted prospectively was tested in an independent validation cohort made up of under 20 hyperthyroidism patients plus 17 patients who later progressed to ophthalmopathy. TCR Vbeta CDR3 sequencing of 140 or so peripheral blood samples (43 ophthalmopathy, 75 or so hyperthyroidism and roughly 17 progressor patients) is reported in the paper. To identify distinguishing TCR V-J signatures, a discovery cohort of 90 to 100 patients was used, comprising roughly 45 with Graves' ophthalmopathy and 57 with stable Graves' hyperthyroidism. For training and testing, the approximately 97 patients in the discovery cohort were randomly divided in a 7:3 ratio. Thyroid tissue and blood T-cell repertoires from six Graves' hyperthyroidism patients were also compared in the study. After sampling, hyperthyroidism patients received methimazole starting at 30 mg daily, and ophthalmopathy patients received high-dose intravenous methylprednisolone. What the study reported, not specific to this receptor: Most expanded thyroid clonotypes (frequency above 0.001) were also found in blood, which suggests that blood repertoires may mirror thyroid immune responses. In validation, the model predicted progression to ophthalmopathy a median of about 6.8 months before onset, with approximately 71% sensitivity and roughly 72% specificity. No statistical method was used to set the sample size in advance, and investigators knew the group allocation. In cross-validation, a model built on a 13 V-J signature told ophthalmopathy apart from stable hyperthyroidism with just under 90% sensitivity and about 81% specificity, and in testing the same model reached 80%/75%.

CDR1 SEHNR and CDR2 FQNEAQ were looked up in the germline V gene (reference sequence). Reading from cysteine to phenylalanine, the CDR3 counts 14 amino acids. This entry keeps only the CDR3 DNA: 42 bases, framed from base 1. Relative to germline, V is missing 5 bases and J is missing 5 bases, with 7 bases of the junction outside any gene match. Graves' hyperthyroidism was defined as stable when no progression to ophthalmopathy occurred over 18 months of follow-up. The hyperthyroidism patients were between 18 and 65 years old and newly diagnosed, with a disease duration of less than 2 months. Any patient with an uncontrolled infection, another autoimmune disease, pregnancy or lactation was excluded. Diagnoses relied on clinical symptoms, serum thyroxine and TRAb, thyroid ultrasound and orbital computed tomography. PBMCs were isolated from around 10 ml of fresh peripheral blood by Ficoll-Paque density gradient centrifugation. Trizol reagent was used to extract total RNA, and RNA quality was then checked on an Agilent 2100 Bioanalyzer.

The TCR beta CDR3 regions were amplified from the RNA transcripts. For the first round of RT-PCR on the TCR CDR3, the HTBI primer set was used together with the Qiagen OneStep RT-PCR kit. Libraries were constructed in a second round of multiplex PCR, after which size selection and purification were carried out. Sequencing of the libraries was done on an Illumina HiSeq2000 using paired-end 100 bp reads. The original pipeline was this. SOAPnuke was used to process the raw data, with reads discarded if the reads contained adapters or uncalled bases, had a mean Phred below 15, or lacked an exact constant-primer or identifier match. High-quality paired reads were merged using COPE v1.2.5, and each unique nucleotide sequence was defined as a clonotype. MiTCR v1.1 was used to align clonotypes to the IMGT TRBV, TRBD and TRBJ reference segments. Analysis was restricted to V-J combinations with a frequency above 0.0001, which covered 98% to 99.2% of repertoires. The TCS score was defined as F50 (clonal expansion) divided by E x V (chaos), with BLOSUM62-based TCRdist calculated between CDR3 peptides within each V-J. Welch's t-statistics and random forest reduced fewer than 600 V-J features to 13, which were used in a naive Bayes classifier (R e1071). TCRdb handled the public reads itself, with Q25 trimming in fastp and clone calling in MiXCR, and kept productive beta chains. Merged by CDR3 protein, the rows form single entries marked with the most common genes and DNA. The V and J calls reflect TCRdb's pipeline rather than the authors' work. The sample table shows roughly 380,000 distinct CDR3 sequences, and 19% are seen once. About 3.7% of the sample is in the top ten clones.

Regarding this clonotype: Its antigen remains unidentified. One base away there is no much larger clone; base qualities are not given.

Sequenced: blood. The receptor comes from a woman younger than 35 with Graves' hyperthyroidism. The V and J genes are TRBV7-9 and TRBJ2-5; 8 central bases correspond to TRBD2. The CDR3 amino acid sequence is: CASSPGLGSETQYF. The nucleotide sequence is TGTGCCAGCAGCCCGGGACTAGGATCGGAGACCCAGTACTTC.